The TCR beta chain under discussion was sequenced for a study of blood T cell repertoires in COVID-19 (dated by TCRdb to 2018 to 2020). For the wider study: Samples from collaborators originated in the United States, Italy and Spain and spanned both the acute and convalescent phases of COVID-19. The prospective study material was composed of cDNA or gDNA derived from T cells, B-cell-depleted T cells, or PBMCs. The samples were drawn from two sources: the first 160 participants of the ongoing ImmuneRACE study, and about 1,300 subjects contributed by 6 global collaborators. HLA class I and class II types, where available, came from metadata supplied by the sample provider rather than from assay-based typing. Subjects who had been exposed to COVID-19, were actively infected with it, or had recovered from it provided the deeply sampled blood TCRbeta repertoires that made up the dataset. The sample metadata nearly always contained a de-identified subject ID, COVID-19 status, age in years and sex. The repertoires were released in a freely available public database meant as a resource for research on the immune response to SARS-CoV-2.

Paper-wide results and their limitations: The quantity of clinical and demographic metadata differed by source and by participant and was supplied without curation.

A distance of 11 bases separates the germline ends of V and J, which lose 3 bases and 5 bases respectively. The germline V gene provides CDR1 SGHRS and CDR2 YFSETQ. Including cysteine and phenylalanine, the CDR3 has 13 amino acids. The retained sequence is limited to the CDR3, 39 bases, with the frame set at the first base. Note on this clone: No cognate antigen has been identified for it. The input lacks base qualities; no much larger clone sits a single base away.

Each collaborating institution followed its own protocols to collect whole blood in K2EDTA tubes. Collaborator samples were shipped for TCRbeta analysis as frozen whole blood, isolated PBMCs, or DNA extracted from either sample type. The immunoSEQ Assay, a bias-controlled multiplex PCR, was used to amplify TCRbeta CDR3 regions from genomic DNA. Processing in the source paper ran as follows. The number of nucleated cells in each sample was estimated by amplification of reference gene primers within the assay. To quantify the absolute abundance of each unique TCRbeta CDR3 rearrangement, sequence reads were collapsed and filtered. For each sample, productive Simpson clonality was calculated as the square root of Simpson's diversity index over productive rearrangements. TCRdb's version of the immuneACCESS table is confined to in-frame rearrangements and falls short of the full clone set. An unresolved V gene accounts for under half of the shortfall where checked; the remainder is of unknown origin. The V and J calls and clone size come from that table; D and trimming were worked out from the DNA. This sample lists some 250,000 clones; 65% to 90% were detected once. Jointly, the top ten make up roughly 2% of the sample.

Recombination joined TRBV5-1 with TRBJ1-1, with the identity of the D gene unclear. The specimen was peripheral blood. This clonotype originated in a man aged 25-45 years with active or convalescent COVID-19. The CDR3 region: CASSSFGVTEAFF. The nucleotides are TGCGCCAGCAGCTCATTCGGGGTTACTGAAGCTTTCTTT.